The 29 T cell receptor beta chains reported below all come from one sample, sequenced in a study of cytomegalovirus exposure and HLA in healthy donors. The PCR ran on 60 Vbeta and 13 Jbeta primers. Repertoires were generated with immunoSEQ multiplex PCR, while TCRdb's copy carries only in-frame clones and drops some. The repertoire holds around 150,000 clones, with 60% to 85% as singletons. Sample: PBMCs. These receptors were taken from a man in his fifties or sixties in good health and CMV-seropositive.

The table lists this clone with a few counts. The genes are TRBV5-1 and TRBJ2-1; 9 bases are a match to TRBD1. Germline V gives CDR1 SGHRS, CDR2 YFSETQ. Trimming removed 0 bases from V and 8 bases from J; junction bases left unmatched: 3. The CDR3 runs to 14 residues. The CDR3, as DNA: TGCGCCAGCAGCTTGGCCGACAGGGGGGATGAGCAGTTCTTC. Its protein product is CASSLADRGDEQFF.

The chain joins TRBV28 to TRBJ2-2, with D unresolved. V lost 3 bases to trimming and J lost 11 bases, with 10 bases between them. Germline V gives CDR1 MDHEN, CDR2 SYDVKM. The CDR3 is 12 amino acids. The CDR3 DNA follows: TGTGCCAGCAGTTTTGCCAGGCCTGAGCTGTTTTTT. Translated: CASSFARPELFF.

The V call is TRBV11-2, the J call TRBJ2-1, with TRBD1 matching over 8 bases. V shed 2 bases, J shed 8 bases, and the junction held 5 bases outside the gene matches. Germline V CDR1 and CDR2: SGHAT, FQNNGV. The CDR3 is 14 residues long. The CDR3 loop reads CASSLRTGYDEQFF. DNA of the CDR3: TGTGCCAGCAGCTTACGGACAGGGTATGATGAGCAGTTCTTC.

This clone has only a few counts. CDR3: CASSRLGYEQFF. In nucleotides, the CDR3 is TGTGCCAGCAGCCGACTAGGATATGAGCAGTTCTTC. The chain employs TRBV2 and TRBJ2-1, with D perhaps matching TRBD2 (6 bases). V was shortened by 6 bases and J by 8 bases, with 11 bases between the two germline ends. The CDR3 is 12 residues long. From germline, CDR1 is SNHLY and CDR2 FYNNEI.

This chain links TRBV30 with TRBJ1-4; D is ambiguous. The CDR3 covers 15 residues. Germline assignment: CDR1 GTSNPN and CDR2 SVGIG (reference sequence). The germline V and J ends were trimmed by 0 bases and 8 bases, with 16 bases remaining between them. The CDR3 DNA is TGTGCCTGGAGTGTACCCGGCGGAGCGGCAGAAAAACTGTTTTTT. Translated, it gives CAWSVPGGAAEKLFF.

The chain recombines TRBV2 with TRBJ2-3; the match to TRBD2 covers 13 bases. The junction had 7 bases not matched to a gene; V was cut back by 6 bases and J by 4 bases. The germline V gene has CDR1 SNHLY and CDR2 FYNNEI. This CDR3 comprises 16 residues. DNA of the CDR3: TGTGCCAGCAGCGGGACTAGCGGGACCCCCGCAGATACGCAGTATTTT. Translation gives CASSGTSGTPADTQYF.

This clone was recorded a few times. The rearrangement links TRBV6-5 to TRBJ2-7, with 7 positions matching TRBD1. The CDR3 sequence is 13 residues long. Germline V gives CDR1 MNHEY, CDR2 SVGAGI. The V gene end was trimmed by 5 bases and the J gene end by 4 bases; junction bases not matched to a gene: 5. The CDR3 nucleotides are TGTGCCAGCAGTGAACACAGGGGTTACGAGCAGTACTTC. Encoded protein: CASSEHRGYEQYF.

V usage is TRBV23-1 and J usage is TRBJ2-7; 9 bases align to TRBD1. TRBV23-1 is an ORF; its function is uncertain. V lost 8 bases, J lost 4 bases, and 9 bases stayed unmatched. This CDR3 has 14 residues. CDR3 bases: TGCGCCAGCTACAAGGGACAGGGCAGGTACGAGCAGTACTTC. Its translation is CASYKGQGRYEQYF.

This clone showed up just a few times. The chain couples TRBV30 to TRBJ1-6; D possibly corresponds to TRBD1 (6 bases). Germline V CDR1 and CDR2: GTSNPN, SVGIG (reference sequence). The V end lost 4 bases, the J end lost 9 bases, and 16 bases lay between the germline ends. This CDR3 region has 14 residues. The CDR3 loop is CAWNLGTNISPLHF. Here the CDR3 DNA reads TGTGCCTGGAATCTTGGGACAAACATTTCACCCCTCCACTTT.

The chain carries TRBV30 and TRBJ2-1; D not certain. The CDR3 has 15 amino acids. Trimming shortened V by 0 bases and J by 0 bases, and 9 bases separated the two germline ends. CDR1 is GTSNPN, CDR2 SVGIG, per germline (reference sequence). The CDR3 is CAWSVNVYSYNEQFF. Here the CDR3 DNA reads TGTGCCTGGAGTGTAAATGTTTACTCCTACAATGAGCAGTTCTTC.

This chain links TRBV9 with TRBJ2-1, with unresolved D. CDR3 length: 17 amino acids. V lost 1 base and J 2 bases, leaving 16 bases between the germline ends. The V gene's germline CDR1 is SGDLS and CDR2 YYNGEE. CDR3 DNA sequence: TGTGCCAGCAGCGTATATAGACTTTCGAGCACCTACAATGAGCAGTTCTTC. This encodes CASSVYRLSSTYNEQFF.

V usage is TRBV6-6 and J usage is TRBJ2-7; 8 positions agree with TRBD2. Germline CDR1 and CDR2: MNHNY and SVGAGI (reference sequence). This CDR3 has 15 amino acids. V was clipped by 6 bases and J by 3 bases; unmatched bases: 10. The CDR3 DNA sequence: TGTGCCAGCAGCCCCGATCGAGCGGGAGTCTACGAGCAGTACTTC. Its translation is CASSPDRAGVYEQYF.

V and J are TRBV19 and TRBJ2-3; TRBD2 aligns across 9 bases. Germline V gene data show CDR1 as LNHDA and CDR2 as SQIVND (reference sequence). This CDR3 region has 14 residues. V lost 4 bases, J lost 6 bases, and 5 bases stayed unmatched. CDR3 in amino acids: CASSNSGSPDTQYF. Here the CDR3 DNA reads TGTGCCAGTAGTAATAGCGGGAGTCCGGATACGCAGTATTTT.

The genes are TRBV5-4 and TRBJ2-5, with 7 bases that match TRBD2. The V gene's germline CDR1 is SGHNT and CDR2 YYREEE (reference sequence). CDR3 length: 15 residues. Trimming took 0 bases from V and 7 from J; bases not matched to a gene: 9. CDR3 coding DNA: TGTGCCAGCAGCTTGGGGGCTAGCGGTCGAGGGACCCAGTACTTC. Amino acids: CASSLGASGRGTQYF. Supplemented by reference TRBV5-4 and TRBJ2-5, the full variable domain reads ETGVTQSPTHLIKTRGQQVTLRCSSQSGHNTVSWYQQALGQGPQFIFQYYREEENGRGNFPPRFSGLQFPNYSSELNVNALELDDSALYLCASSLGASGRGTQYFGPGTRLLVL.

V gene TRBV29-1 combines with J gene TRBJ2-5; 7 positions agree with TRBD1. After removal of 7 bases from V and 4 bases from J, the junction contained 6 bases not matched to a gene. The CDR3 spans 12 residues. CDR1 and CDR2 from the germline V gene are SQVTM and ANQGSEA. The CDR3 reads CSDARQGETQYF. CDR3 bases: TGCAGCGACGCGAGACAGGGAGAGACCCAGTACTTC.

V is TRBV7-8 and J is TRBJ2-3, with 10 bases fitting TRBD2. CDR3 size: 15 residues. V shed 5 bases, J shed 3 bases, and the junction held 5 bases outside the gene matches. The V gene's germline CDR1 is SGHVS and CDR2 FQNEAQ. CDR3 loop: CASSTGTSETDTQYF. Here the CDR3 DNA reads TGTGCCAGCAGCACCGGGACTAGCGAGACAGATACGCAGTATTTT.

The CDR3 nucleotides are TGCGCCAGCGGCGGACAGGACAACTATGGCTACACCTTC. Its protein product is CASGGQDNYGYTF. This chain links TRBV5-1 with TRBJ1-2, with TRBD1 matching 7 bases. J was trimmed by 2 bases and V by 7 bases; bases with no gene match: 5. Germline V gives CDR1 SGHRS, CDR2 YFSETQ. This CDR3 region has 13 residues.

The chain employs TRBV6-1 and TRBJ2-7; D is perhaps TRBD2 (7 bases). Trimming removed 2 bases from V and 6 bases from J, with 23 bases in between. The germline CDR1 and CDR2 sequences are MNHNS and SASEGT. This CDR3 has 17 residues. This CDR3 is CASSESGGRGAGSEQYF. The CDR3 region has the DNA TGTGCCAGCAGTGAAAGTGGGGGACGGGGGGCAGGCTCCGAGCAGTACTTC.

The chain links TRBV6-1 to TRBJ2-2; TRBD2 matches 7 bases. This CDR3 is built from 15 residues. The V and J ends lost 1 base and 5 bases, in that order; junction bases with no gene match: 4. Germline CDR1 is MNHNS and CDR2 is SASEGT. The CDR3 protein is CASSEGGGGTGELFF. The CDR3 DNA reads TGTGCCAGCAGTGAAGGGGGGGGTGGTACCGGGGAGCTGTTTTTT.

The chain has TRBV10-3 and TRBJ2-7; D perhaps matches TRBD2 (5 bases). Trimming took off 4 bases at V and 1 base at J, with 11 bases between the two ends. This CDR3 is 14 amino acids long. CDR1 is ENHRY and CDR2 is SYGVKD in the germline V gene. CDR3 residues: CAISVGEGSYEQYF. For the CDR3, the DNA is TGTGCCATCAGTGTCGGAGAGGGTTCCTACGAGCAGTACTTC.

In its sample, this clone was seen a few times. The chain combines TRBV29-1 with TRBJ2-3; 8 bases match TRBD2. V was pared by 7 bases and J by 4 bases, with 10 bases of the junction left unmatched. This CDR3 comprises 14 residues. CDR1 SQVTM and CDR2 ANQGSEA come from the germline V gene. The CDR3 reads CSGRASGSPDTQYF. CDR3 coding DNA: TGCAGCGGCCGGGCGAGCGGGAGTCCAGATACGCAGTATTTT.

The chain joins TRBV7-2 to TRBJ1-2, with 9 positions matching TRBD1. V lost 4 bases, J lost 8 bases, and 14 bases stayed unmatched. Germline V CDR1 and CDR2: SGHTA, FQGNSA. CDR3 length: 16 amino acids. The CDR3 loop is CASSSRTGELSGGYTF. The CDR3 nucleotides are TGTGCCAGCAGCTCCCGGACAGGGGAATTGTCGGGCGGCTACACCTTC. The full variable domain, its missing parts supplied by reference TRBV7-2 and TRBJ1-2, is GAGVSQSPSNKVTEKGKDVELRCDPISGHTALYWYRQSLGQGLEFLIYFQGNSAPDKSGLPSDRFSAERTGGSVSTLTIQRTQQEDSAVYLCASSSRTGELSGGYTFGSGTRLTVV.

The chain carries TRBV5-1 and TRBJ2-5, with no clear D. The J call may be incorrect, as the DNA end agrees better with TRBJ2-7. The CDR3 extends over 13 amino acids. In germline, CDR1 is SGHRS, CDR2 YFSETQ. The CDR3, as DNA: TGCGCCAGCAGCTTGACGGTTTCCTACGAGCAGTACTTC. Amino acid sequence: CASSLTVSYEQYF.

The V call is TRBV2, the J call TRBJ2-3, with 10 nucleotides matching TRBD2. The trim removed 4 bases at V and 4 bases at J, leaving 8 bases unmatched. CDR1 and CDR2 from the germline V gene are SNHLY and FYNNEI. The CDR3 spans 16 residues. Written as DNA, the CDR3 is TGTGCCAGCAGTGTCGGAGGTCTAGCGGGAGCAGATACGCAGTATTTT. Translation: CASSVGGLAGADTQYF.

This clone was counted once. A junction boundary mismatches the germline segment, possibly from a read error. CDR3 sequence (DNA): TGTTCCAGCAGCCCTGGACAGGGGGCGCCAGGTGGAAACACCATATATTTT. It translates to CSSSPGQGAPGGNTIYF. The chain recombines TRBV7-9 with TRBJ1-3, with TRBD1 identical over 11 bases. Germline V gene lookup returns CDR1 SEHNR and CDR2 FQNEAQ (reference sequence). The CDR3 sequence is 17 residues long.

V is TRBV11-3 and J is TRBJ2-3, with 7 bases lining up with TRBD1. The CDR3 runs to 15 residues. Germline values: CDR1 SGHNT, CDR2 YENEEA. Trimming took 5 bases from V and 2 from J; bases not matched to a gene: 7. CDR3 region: CASSQQTGVTDTQYF. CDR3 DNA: TGTGCCAGCAGCCAGCAAACAGGGGTCACAGATACGCAGTATTTT.

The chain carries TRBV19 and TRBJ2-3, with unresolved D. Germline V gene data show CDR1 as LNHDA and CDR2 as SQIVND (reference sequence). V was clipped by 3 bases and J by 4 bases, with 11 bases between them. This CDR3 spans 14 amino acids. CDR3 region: CASSIPASADTQYF. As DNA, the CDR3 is TGTGCCAGTAGTATCCCCGCCAGTGCAGATACGCAGTATTTT.

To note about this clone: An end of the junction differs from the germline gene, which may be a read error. This CDR3 is CSSSFGGGPDQPQHF. In nucleotides, the CDR3 is TGTTCCAGCAGCTTCGGGGGGGGCCCAGATCAGCCCCAGCATTTT. The V and J genes are TRBV7-9 and TRBJ1-5; D is perhaps TRBD1 (6 bases). This CDR3 is 15 amino acids long. From germline, CDR1 is SEHNR and CDR2 FQNEAQ (reference sequence).

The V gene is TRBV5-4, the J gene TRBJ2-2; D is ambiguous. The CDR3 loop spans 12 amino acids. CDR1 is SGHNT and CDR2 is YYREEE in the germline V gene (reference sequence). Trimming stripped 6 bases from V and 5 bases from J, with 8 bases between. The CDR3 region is CASTTRTGELFF. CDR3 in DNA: TGTGCCAGCACGACCAGGACCGGGGAGCTGTTTTTT.